The sequence of this T cell receptor beta chain was determined in a study of regulatory T cells in long-lasting Graves disease listed by TCRdb under 2021. Some background on the complete study: Patients with newly diagnosed Graves' disease had been on antithyroid drugs for under 3 months. Patients with persistent Graves' disease were compared with patients with newly diagnosed Graves' disease using TCR sequencing and RNA sequencing of peripheral blood. The study took place in China and was registered as a clinical trial. TCR sequencing covered roughly 13 persistent and around 20 newly diagnosed Graves' disease patients, around 33 samples in total.

Receptor amplification or capture employed multiplex PCR. Sequencing relied on an Illumina HiSeq 4000. CDR3 regions were amplified by Arm-PCR with iRepertoire HTBI primers to construct TCR beta libraries. Before sequencing, the PCR products went through gel purification. From the authors' description of their analysis: A total of fewer than 70 TRBV and some 15 TRBJ segments were identified across samples and were used for gene usage analysis of CDR3 amino acid clonotypes. Filtered high-quality paired reads were merged into contigs using COPE and FqMerger. BLAST was used to align contigs to the IMGT TRBV, TRBD and TRBJ reference genes, and CDR3 was defined following IMGT. Highly expanded clones were defined as clonotypes with a frequency above 0.1%. Shannon entropy was used to measure repertoire diversity, and the Gini coefficient was used to measure V-J evenness. A clonotype was considered public if more than one individual shared it. TCRdb cleaned the public reads at Q25 with fastp, built clones with MiXCR and kept in-frame beta chains. For every CDR3 protein sequence, its rows merge into one entry that carries the most common genes and DNA. These V and J calls originate from TCRdb's pipeline instead of the authors' own analysis. A total of about 320,000 distinct CDR3 sequences appear in this sample, 15% to 20% of them only once. The ten largest clones add up to less than 45% of the sample.

The CDR3 starts with the cysteine, ends with the phenylalanine, and has 14 residues. Only the CDR3 part of the read is kept: 42 bases, read in frame from the first base. The trim is 8 bases for V and 6 bases for J, with a gap of 17 bases between the germline ends. Taken from the germline V gene (reference sequence), the CDR1 and CDR2 loops are SEHNR and FQNEAQ. Taken with the paper, the label for time point translates to: newly diagnosed GD, antithyroid drugs for less than 3 months. RNA was extracted from PBMCs in TRIzol for both TCR sequencing and RNA sequencing. The diagnosis of Graves' disease followed American Thyroid Association guidelines. Recruitment of patients was carried out at an endocrinology department in Xi'an, China. Each patient gave 8.5 to 9.5 milliliters of peripheral blood, collected in an EDTA anticoagulant tube. Ficoll Paque Plus density gradient separation was used to isolate PBMCs, and no further T cell sorting was done. An Agilent 2100 Bioanalyzer and agarose gel were used to check RNA quality, while a NanoDrop 2000 measured RNA concentration.

This clonotype was detected only a few times. There is no known antigen for this receptor. Nothing much larger sits one base from this clone, and base qualities are not available. On the study overall, not on this receptor specifically: The authors acknowledged the small sample size as a limitation that may reduce accuracy. A larger number of public clonotypes was shared among persistent patients (under 3,000) than among newly diagnosed patients (approximately 930). Compared with newly diagnosed patients, persistent Graves' disease patients had lower TCR Shannon entropy and fewer highly expanded clones, which suggests clonal expansion. Sequencing and analysis were restricted to the TCR beta chain. The study examined only peripheral blood because the primary lesion, thyroid tissue, could not be accessed. TRBV28, TRBJ1-2 and TRBJ2-5 were preferentially used in persistent disease, while TRBV20-1 and TRBJ2-1 were favored in newly diagnosed disease.

The input for sequencing was peripheral blood mononuclear cells (PBMCs), taken at new diagnosis, from a patient treated with antithyroid drugs. The rearranged chain carries TRBV7-9 and TRBJ2-1, with a weak D call of TRBD1 (5 bases match). The TCR sequence derives from a female donor with Graves disease. The CDR3 here reads CASQRQGTSNEQFF. The DNA sequence is given as TGTGCCAGCCAACGGCAGGGAACAAGCAATGAGCAGTTCTTC.